A single sample is the source of the 7 T cell receptor beta chains below, sequenced in a study of pediatric ulcerative colitis (dated by TCRdb to 2018 to 2020). The library came from the immunoSEQ multiplex PCR assay. The immuneACCESS repertoire file appears here via TCRdb, limited to in-frame rearrangements. These files lack a portion of the clones; in checked studies, under half of the deficit traces to unresolved V genes, and the cause of the others is not known. The sample data list tens of thousands of clones, and roughly 70% of these were observed just once. Together, the top ten hold approximately 9% of the sample. During colonoscopy, one to two pinch biopsies were obtained from the rectum for research. Sequencing used gut tissue. The receptors derive from a boy aged 5 to 17 with severe ulcerative colitis.

V and J are TRBV5-1 and TRBJ2-3; D not certain. The CDR3 extends over 15 amino acids. Germline V gene data show CDR1 as SGHRS and CDR2 as YFSETQ. V was shortened by 0 bases and J by 4 bases, with 12 bases between the two germline ends. CDR3 DNA: TGCGCCAGCAGCTTGGGGGCCCTCCGGGCAGATACGCAGTATTTT. Amino acid sequence: CASSLGALRADTQYF.

This clone was found a few times. The CDR3 region is CASSLIPGQLINEKLFF. Written as DNA, the CDR3 is TGTGCCAGTAGCCTGATACCGGGACAGCTTATTAATGAAAAACTGTTTTTT. The chain has TRBV19 and TRBJ1-4, with TRBD1 identical over 7 bases. The CDR3 has 17 amino acids. Germline V gene lookup returns CDR1 LNHDA and CDR2 SQIVND (reference sequence). Unmatched junction bases numbered 14, after V lost 6 bases and J lost 4 bases.

V is TRBV7-2 and J is TRBJ2-7; D is uncertain. The V end lost 1 base, the J end lost 0 bases, and 10 bases lay between the germline ends. Germline loops: CDR1 SGHTA, CDR2 FQGNSA. CDR3 length: 15 residues. The CDR3 bases are TGTGCCAGCAGCTTAGTGAGGTCAGTCTCCTACGAGCAGTACTTC. Its translation: CASSLVRSVSYEQYF.

This clone has only a few counts. J is TRBJ2-1 and V is TRBV4-1, with D unclear. The V and J ends lost 1 base and 8 bases respectively, with 15 bases between them. Germline CDR1 is MGHRA and CDR2 is YSYEKL. CDR3 size: 15 residues. In DNA, the CDR3 is TGCGCCAGCAGCCAAGTGGGTTGGGTTCGGGATGAGCAGTTCTTC. Amino acids: CASSQVGWVRDEQFF.

The chain has TRBV9 and TRBJ1-1; D call uncertain. This CDR3 has 13 residues. V lost 3 bases and J 0 bases, leaving 6 bases between the germline ends. Germline V CDR1 and CDR2: SGDLS, YYNGEE. The CDR3 sequence is CASSAYMNTEAFF. DNA for the CDR3: TGTGCCAGCAGCGCCTATATGAACACTGAAGCTTTCTTT.

The chain links TRBV19 to TRBJ1-2; 7 bases are shared with TRBD1. Per the germline V gene, CDR1 is LNHDA and CDR2 is SQIVND (reference sequence). With 5 bases clipped from V and 3 bases from J, the junction kept 6 bases outside the gene matches. This CDR3 is built from 14 residues. CDR3 DNA sequence: TGTGCCAGTAGTCGCCCGGGACAGCACTATGGCTACACCTTC. This translates into CASSRPGQHYGYTF.

This chain joins TRBV28 and TRBJ2-1; perhaps TRBD2 as D (7 bases). Trimming cost V 5 bases and J 10 bases, with 21 bases left between them. Looked up from germline, CDR1 is MDHEN and CDR2 is SYDVKM. This CDR3 has 15 residues. CDR3 in amino acids: CASSQGGEGVWEQFF. CDR3 sequence (DNA): TGTGCCAGCAGTCAGGGAGGGGAGGGGGTCTGGGAGCAGTTCTTC.